These 13 T cell receptor beta chains were sequenced from one sample in a study of blood T cells in healthy people across ages. Primed by a sample-barcoded 5' primer and a J-beta primer mix, a second PCR proceeded for about 6 to 11 cycles. TCRdb processed the 5' RACE reads anew with MiXCR; each CDR3 protein has one entry. The sample contains roughly 1.6 million distinct CDR3 sequences, roughly 32% of which appear only once. Sequencing was done on a sample of blood. The receptors were gathered from a woman in her 30s in good health.

This chain links TRBV20-1 with TRBJ2-1; D could derive from TRBD1 or TRBD2 (5 bases each). Germline CDR1 reads DFQATT; CDR2 reads SNEGSKA (reference sequence). The CDR3 is 14 residues long. V shed 3 bases and J shed 8 bases, with 17 bases lying between them. The CDR3 DNA sequence: TGCAGTGCTAGCGGGGCCCAGGGAAGCGATGAGCAGTTCTTC. It codes for CSASGAQGSDEQFF.

V and J are TRBV6-5 and TRBJ1-4, with D possibly being TRBD1 (5 bases). Germline V gene lookup returns CDR1 MNHEY and CDR2 SVGAGI. The CDR3 runs 14 residues. Trimming removed 8 bases at V and 7 bases at J, with 17 bases between. CDR3 DNA sequence: TGTGCCAGCGGGAGTGGGGCCACTCGTGAAAAACTGTTTTTT. It yields the protein CASGSGATREKLFF.

The chain couples TRBV7-2 to TRBJ1-2; D remains unclear. This CDR3 has 13 residues. V was pared by 5 bases and J by 6 bases, with 13 bases between. Germline loops: CDR1 SGHTA, CDR2 FQGNSA. The CDR3 region is CASSPPRRDGYTF. The CDR3 region has the DNA TGTGCCAGCAGCCCCCCACGGAGGGATGGCTACACCTTC.

This clonotype came up a few times. The J gene is TRBJ2-5, the V gene TRBV7-7; D not certain. CDR1 is SSHAT and CDR2 is FNYEAQ in the germline V gene (reference sequence). The V gene lost 1 base and the J gene lost 5 bases, with 17 bases spanning the gap. The CDR3 loop spans 16 amino acids. For the CDR3, the DNA is TGTGCCAGCAGCTTAGGGAGTAGCAGACTCGGGGAGACCCAGTACTTC. It encodes CASSLGSSRLGETQYF.

This clonotype has ten or more counts. The J gene is TRBJ2-5, the V gene TRBV18; D uncertain. Germline values: CDR1 KGHSH, CDR2 LQKENI. V lost 8 bases and J 1 base, leaving 14 bases between the germline ends. The CDR3 totals 14 residues. DNA of the CDR3: TGTGCCAGCAGCCCTCGGGCAGCCCAAGAGACCCAGTACTTC. Translation: CASSPRAAQETQYF.

The rearrangement uses TRBV7-2 and TRBJ2-7; D gene ambiguous. This CDR3 has 15 residues. Trimming removed 3 bases at V and 3 bases at J, with 15 bases between. Germline V CDR1 and CDR2: SGHTA, FQGNSA. CDR3 DNA sequence: TGTGCCAGCAGCTTGAGGTTTTATGGGAACTACGAGCAGTACTTC. It codes for CASSLRFYGNYEQYF.

To note about this clonotype: The junction departs from the called germline gene at one end, perhaps through a read error. The rearrangement joins TRBV20-1 to TRBJ2-4; 7 bases match TRBD2. The CDR3 runs 17 residues. From germline, CDR1 is DFQATT and CDR2 SNEGSKA (reference sequence). The chain's CDR3 is CTARDMSGGVSKNIQYF. The CDR3 DNA follows: TGCACTGCTAGAGATATGAGTGGGGGGGTTAGCAAAAACATTCAGTACTTC.

This clonotype came up a few times. The chain is built from TRBV12-3 or TRBV12-4 and TRBJ2-7, with D tentatively TRBD1 (6 bases). The CDR3 consists of 16 residues. The V end was cut by 2 bases, the J end by 0 bases, with 14 bases between. DNA of the CDR3: TGTGCCAGCAGTTTAAGTATTGGGACACCCTCCTACGAGCAGTACTTC. Its translation is CASSLSIGTPSYEQYF.

This clonotype was seen ten or more times. The chain is built from TRBV6-1 and TRBJ2-5; 8 bases fit TRBD2. The germline gives CDR1 MNHNS, CDR2 SASEGT. V was clipped by 6 bases and J by 5 bases; unmatched bases: 5. The length of the CDR3 is 13 residues. The CDR3: CASSRGGQETQYF. As DNA, the CDR3 is TGTGCCAGCAGCCGGGGGGGCCAGGAGACCCAGTACTTC.

The chain joins TRBV30 to TRBJ2-3; D assignment may be TRBD1 or TRBD2 (5 bases each). Germline V gene lookup returns CDR1 GTSNPN and CDR2 SVGIG (reference sequence). The CDR3 covers 14 residues. The V end lost 3 bases, the J end lost 8 bases, and 18 bases lay between the germline ends. CDR3 DNA sequence: TGTGCCTGGAGCCGAGGGGATAGCTTGTCTACGCAGTATTTT. Its protein is CAWSRGDSLSTQYF.

This clonotype was recorded many times. This chain joins TRBV29-1 and TRBJ2-1, with D unclear. There are 13 residues in the CDR3. Germline V gene sequence: CDR1 SQVTM, CDR2 ANQGSEA. V was clipped by 4 bases and J by 0 bases, with 7 bases between them. This CDR3 is CSVAGSSYNEQFF. The CDR3 nucleotides read TGCAGCGTTGCAGGAAGCTCCTACAATGAGCAGTTCTTC.

This clonotype was seen at least ten times. The gene calls are TRBV12-3 or TRBV12-4 and TRBJ2-7; possibly TRBD1 for D (6 bases). V was clipped by 5 bases and J by 0 bases, with 8 bases between them. The CDR3 contains 13 residues. The DNA for the CDR3 is TGTGCCAGCAGTGGACAGAGCTCCTACGAGCAGTACTTC. It encodes CASSGQSSYEQYF.

The sample holds a few counts of this clonotype. CDR3 residues: CASSTRAVTYGDTQYF. The CDR3, as DNA: TGTGCCAGCAGCACTCGGGCGGTGACCTATGGGGATACGCAGTATTTT. The rearrangement joins TRBV7-9 to TRBJ2-3; D gene uncertain. Germline V CDR1 and CDR2: SEHNR, FQNEAQ (reference sequence). V dropped 5 bases and J dropped 6 bases, with 21 bases sitting between them. The CDR3 contains 16 residues.